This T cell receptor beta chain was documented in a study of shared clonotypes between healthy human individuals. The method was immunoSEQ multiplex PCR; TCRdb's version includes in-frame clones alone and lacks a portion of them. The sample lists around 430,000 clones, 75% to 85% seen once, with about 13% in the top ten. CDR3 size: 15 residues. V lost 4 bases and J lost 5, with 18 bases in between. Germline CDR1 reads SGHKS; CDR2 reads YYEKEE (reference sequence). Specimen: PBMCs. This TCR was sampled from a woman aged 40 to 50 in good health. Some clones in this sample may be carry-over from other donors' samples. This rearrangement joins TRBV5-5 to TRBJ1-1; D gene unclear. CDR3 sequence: CASSTRASLRTEAFF. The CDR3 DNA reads TGTGCCAGCAGCACGCGGGCTTCCCTTAGGACTGAAGCTTTCTTT. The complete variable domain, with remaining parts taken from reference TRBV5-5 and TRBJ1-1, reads DAGVTQSPTHLIKTRGQQVTLRCSPISGHKSVSWYQQVLGQGPQFIFQYYEKEERGRGNFPDRFSARQFPNYSSELNVNALLLGDSALYLCASSTRASLRTEAFFGQGTRLTVV.